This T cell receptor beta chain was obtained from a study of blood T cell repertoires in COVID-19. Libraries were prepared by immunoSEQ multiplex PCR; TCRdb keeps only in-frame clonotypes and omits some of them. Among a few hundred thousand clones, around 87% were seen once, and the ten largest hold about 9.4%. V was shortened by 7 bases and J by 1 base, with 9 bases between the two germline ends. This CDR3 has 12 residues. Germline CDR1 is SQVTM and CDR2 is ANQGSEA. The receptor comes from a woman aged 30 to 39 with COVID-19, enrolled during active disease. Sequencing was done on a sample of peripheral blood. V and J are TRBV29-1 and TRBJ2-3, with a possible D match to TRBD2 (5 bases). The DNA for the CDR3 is TGCAGCGAGGAGGAGGGCACAGATACGCAGTATTTT. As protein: CSEEEGTDTQYF.